This T cell receptor (beta chain) was recorded in a study of blood T cell repertoires in COVID-19. Method: immunoSEQ multiplex PCR; TCRdb's copy keeps in-frame clones and lacks some. The table lists tens of thousands of clones, roughly 91% of them singletons. J was trimmed by 5 bases and V by 3 bases; bases with no gene match: 9. This CDR3 is 14 amino acids long. From germline, CDR1 is DFQATT and CDR2 SNEGSKA (reference sequence). This TCR was sampled from a human donor in a cohort sampled during active COVID-19. The donor label of this sample is uncertain. Sequences were obtained from peripheral blood. The V call is TRBV20-1, the J call TRBJ2-5; 7 positions agree with TRBD1. For the CDR3, the DNA is TGCAGTGCTAGTCCGCGGACAGGAGAGGAGACCCAGTACTTC. Translating gives CSASPRTGEETQYF.